This T cell receptor beta chain appears in the sequencing data of a study of blood T cell repertoires in COVID-19. On the study more broadly: COVID-19 samples collected from the United States, Italy and Spain covered acute and convalescent phases.

As handled by the study authors: Quantification of nucleated cells was approximated via reference gene primer amplification. TCRdb's table, derived via immunoSEQ multiplex PCR, lists solely in-frame clones and lacks some. D and trimming were read from the DNA, whereas the V and J calls and clone size are those reported in that table. The repertoire holds approximately 200,000 clones, more than 80% seen once, with around 1.3% in the top ten. The CDR3 has 16 residues. Per the germline V gene, CDR1 is SGHTA and CDR2 is FQGNSA. V shed 1 base and J shed 3 bases, with 14 bases lying between them. Membership in each cohort depended on participant-reported clinical history.

This TCR was sampled from a man aged 25 to 40 who had recovered from COVID-19. Sequenced sample: PBMCs or T cells enriched from blood (not recorded which). This chain links TRBV7-2 with TRBJ2-3, with no clear D. The CDR3 loop reads CASSLGYSSRTDTQYF. The CDR3 bases are TGTGCCAGCAGCTTAGGTTACAGCAGTAGGACAGATACGCAGTATTTT.